The 17 T cell receptor beta chains in this list originate from one sample, sequenced in a study of tumor-infiltrating lymphocytes in oesophageal squamous cell carcinoma. TCRdb re-called the PCR reads through MiXCR, storing one row per CDR3 protein. Of 5,500 to 6,500 distinct CDR3 sequences in the sample, nearly 15% were seen once. Sequencing used normal esophageal tissue next to the tumor. These receptors originate from a male donor with esophageal squamous cell carcinoma.

At least ten counts were recorded for this clonotype. V gene TRBV19 combines with J gene TRBJ2-5; maybe TRBD1 (5 bases). V was shortened by 6 bases and J by 3 bases, with 14 bases between the two germline ends. Looked up from germline, CDR1 is LNHDA and CDR2 is SQIVND (reference sequence). The CDR3 is made up of 14 amino acids. CDR3 nucleotide sequence: TGTGCCAGTAGCCCGACAGTAACCGAAGAGACCCAGTACTTC. Protein sequence: CASSPTVTEETQYF.

This clonotype is medium-sized by share. The V and J genes are TRBV7-2 and TRBJ1-4, with D possibly TRBD1 on 6 matching bases. Germline values: CDR1 SGHTA, CDR2 FQGNSA. V was shortened by 2 bases and J by 0 bases, with 10 bases between the two germline ends. The length of the CDR3 is 16 residues. CDR3 in DNA: TGTGCCAGCAGCTTAACAGGGTGGGCAACTAATGAAAAACTGTTTTTT. Translated: CASSLTGWATNEKLFF. Variable domain in full (rest from reference TRBV7-2 and TRBJ1-4): GAGVSQSPSNKVTEKGKDVELRCDPISGHTALYWYRQSLGQGLEFLIYFQGNSAPDKSGLPSDRFSAERTGGSVSTLTIQRTQQEDSAVYLCASSLTGWATNEKLFFGSGTQLSVL.

At least ten counts were recorded for this clonotype. The chain carries TRBV28 and TRBJ2-7; TRBD1 matches at 8 bases. The CDR3 spans 15 residues. Germline CDR1 is MDHEN and CDR2 is SYDVKM. Trimming took 3 bases from V and 0 from J; bases not matched to a gene: 4. Written as DNA, the CDR3 is TGTGCCAGCAGTTTCCCGACAGGGGACTCCTACGAGCAGTACTTC. This translates into CASSFPTGDSYEQYF. Using reference TRBV28 and TRBJ2-7 for the parts outside the CDR3, the full variable domain is DVKVTQSSRYLVKRTGEKVFLECVQDMDHENMFWYRQDPGLGLRLIYFSYDVKMKEKGDIPEGYSVSREKKERFSLILESASTNQTSMYLCASSFPTGDSYEQYFGPGTRLTVT.

By proportion, this clonotype is medium-sized. V and J are TRBV7-9 and TRBJ1-2, with no clear D. V was clipped by 1 base and J by 4 bases, with 13 bases between them. The germline V gene has CDR1 SEHNR and CDR2 FQNEAQ (reference sequence). The CDR3 is 15 residues long. CDR3 DNA sequence: TGTGCCAGCAGCTTAGAACGGACGGACTTCTATGGCTACACCTTC. Amino acids: CASSLERTDFYGYTF.

By sample share, this clonotype is large. The V gene is TRBV7-6, the J gene TRBJ2-4; TRBD2 agrees at 11 bases. V lost 2 bases to trimming and J lost 13 bases; unmatched junction nucleotides: 7. In germline, CDR1 is SGHVS, CDR2 FNYEAQ. This CDR3 has 14 residues. The CDR3 sequence: CASSLLAGGLPQYF. The CDR3 region has the DNA TGTGCCAGCAGCTTACTAGCGGGGGGCCTACCCCAGTACTTC.

By sample share, this clonotype is medium-sized. The rearrangement uses TRBV7-6 and TRBJ1-6; D is ambiguous. Between the trimmed V and J ends, which lost 5 bases and 6 bases, there was a span of 14 bases. The CDR3 is 15 amino acids. Germline V gene lookup returns CDR1 SGHVS and CDR2 FNYEAQ. The CDR3 spells CASSPRARVNSPLHF. The CDR3, as DNA: TGTGCCAGCAGCCCCCGCGCTCGCGTTAATTCACCCCTCCACTTT.

In this sample, this clonotype turned up many times. The CDR3 protein is CATSDSWTDTQYF. CDR3 sequence (DNA): TGTGCCACCAGTGATTCGTGGACAGATACGCAGTATTTT. The chain joins TRBV24-1 to TRBJ2-3; no definite D call. Per the germline V gene, CDR1 is KGHDR and CDR2 is SFDVKD. CDR3 length: 13 residues. V was shortened by 2 bases and J by 3 bases, with 5 bases between the two germline ends.

Comments on this clonotype: It is likely a read error, because the conserved phenylalanine at the end of the CDR3 is missing. No DNA is shown, since the ends of the CDR3 on it are uncertain; the CDR3 is the one TCRdb lists. The chain couples TRBV19 to TRBJ1-1; TRBD1 was called by the table and not checked on the DNA. Germline loops: CDR1 LNHDA, CDR2 SQIVND (reference sequence). Counting both end residues, the CDR3 totals 18 amino acids. This CDR3 reads CASSTVRDTHTDTQYFGQ.

This clonotype qualifies as medium-sized. Sequence at one end of the junction differs from germline and may be a read error. The rearrangement uses TRBV6-6 and TRBJ1-6, with TRBD1 identical over 9 bases. The CDR3 covers 19 residues. Germline CDR1 is MNHNY and CDR2 is SVGAGI (reference sequence). CDR3 sequence: CASSYAGTGLISYNSPLHF. The CDR3, as DNA: TGTGCCAGCAGTTACGCCGGGACAGGGCTAATTTCTTATAATTCACCCCTCCACTTC.

CDR3 sequence reads: CASSVATGYGYTF. The CDR3 DNA reads as TGTGCCAGCAGCGTAGCTACGGGCTATGGCTACACCTTC. This rearrangement joins TRBV9 to TRBJ1-2; no reliable D call. The germline CDR1 and CDR2 sequences are SGDLS and YYNGEE. The CDR3 contains 13 residues. V was pared by 0 bases and J by 4 bases, with 7 bases between.

About this clonotype: Because it lacks the conserved phenylalanine or tryptophan at the end, this CDR3 is likely a read error. No DNA is shown, since the ends of the CDR3 on it are uncertain; the CDR3 is the one TCRdb lists. V gene TRBV6-1 combines with J gene TRBJ2-5; the table's D call of TRBD1 was not tested on the DNA. Including both end residues, the CDR3 is 17 amino acids long. CDR1 is MNHNS, CDR2 SASEGT, per germline. The CDR3: CASSEPDRGSHGYTFGS.

This clonotype was seen more than once but under ten times. The chain has TRBV12-2 and TRBJ2-4; the D call of TRBD2 is as the table states it, not checked on the DNA. TRBV12-2 is a recognized pseudogene. The CDR3 is 17 amino acids. This chain's CDR3 is CASRLTSSGGSKNIQYF. In DNA form, the CDR3 reads TGTGCAAGTCGCTTAACCTCTAGCGGGGGGTCCAAAAACATTCAGTACTTC.

This clonotype appeared once. The CDR3 carries no conserved terminal phenylalanine or tryptophan, so it likely arises from a read error. Because the CDR3's place on the DNA is in doubt, the DNA is left out and the CDR3 is given as listed by TCRdb. The rearrangement uses TRBV6-6 and TRBJ2-6; the table's D call of TRBD1 was not tested on the DNA. The CDR3 totals 16 residues, both ends included. The V gene's germline CDR1 is MNHNY and CDR2 SVGAGI (reference sequence). CDR3 sequence reads: CASTHGGSYNEQFFGP.

This clonotype was counted many times. Since no conserved phenylalanine or tryptophan closes the CDR3, a read error is the likely cause. Because the CDR3's place on the DNA is in doubt, the DNA is left out and the CDR3 is given as listed by TCRdb. This chain uses TRBV7-3 with TRBJ2-1. The germline V gene encodes CDR1 SGHTA and CDR2 FQGTGA. Including both end residues, the CDR3 is 8 amino acids long. The CDR3 reads CASSQHGG.

On this clonotype itself: A much larger clone sits a single nucleotide away, making a read error possible. The chain employs TRBV5-1 and TRBJ2-4, with 15 nucleotides matching TRBD2. Per the germline V gene, CDR1 is SGHRS and CDR2 is YFSETQ. The CDR3 has 21 residues. V trimming: 4 bases; J trimming: 13 bases; junction bases outside the gene matches: 27. The CDR3 sequence is CASSADVGGLAGGKFYNEQYF. DNA for the CDR3: TGCGCCAGCAGCGCAGACGTCGGAGGACTAGCGGGGGGGAAATTCTACAATGAGCAGTACTTC. The variable domain in full, with the rest retrieved from reference TRBV5-1 and TRBJ2-4, is KAGVTQTPRYLIKTRGQQVTLSCSPISGHRSVSWYQQTPGQGLQFLFEYFSETQRNKGNFPGRFSGRQFSNSRSEMNVSTLELGDSALYLCASSADVGGLAGGKFYNEQYFGAGTRLSVL.

By sample fraction, this clonotype is medium-sized. The CDR3 DNA follows: TGTGCCAGCAGGGAAATGGATACGCAGTATTTT. Encoded protein: CASREMDTQYF. The chain recombines TRBV6-1 with TRBJ2-3; no clear D. Germline-derived CDR1 and CDR2 are MNHNS and SASEGT. V dropped 6 bases and J dropped 6 bases, with 7 bases sitting between them. This CDR3 has 11 residues.

A remark on this clonotype: Being one base from a much bigger clone, this may be a read error. This chain links TRBV27 with TRBJ2-3; D is perhaps TRBD1 or TRBD2 (6 bases each). The tail of the sequence fits TRBJ2-7 better, so the J call may be wrong. The V gene's germline CDR1 is MNHEY and CDR2 SMNVEV (reference sequence). This CDR3 spans 14 amino acids. The CDR3 region is CASSRGLSYNEQYF. The CDR3 bases are TGTGCCAGCAGTCGGGGGCTCTCCTACAATGAGCAGTACTTC.